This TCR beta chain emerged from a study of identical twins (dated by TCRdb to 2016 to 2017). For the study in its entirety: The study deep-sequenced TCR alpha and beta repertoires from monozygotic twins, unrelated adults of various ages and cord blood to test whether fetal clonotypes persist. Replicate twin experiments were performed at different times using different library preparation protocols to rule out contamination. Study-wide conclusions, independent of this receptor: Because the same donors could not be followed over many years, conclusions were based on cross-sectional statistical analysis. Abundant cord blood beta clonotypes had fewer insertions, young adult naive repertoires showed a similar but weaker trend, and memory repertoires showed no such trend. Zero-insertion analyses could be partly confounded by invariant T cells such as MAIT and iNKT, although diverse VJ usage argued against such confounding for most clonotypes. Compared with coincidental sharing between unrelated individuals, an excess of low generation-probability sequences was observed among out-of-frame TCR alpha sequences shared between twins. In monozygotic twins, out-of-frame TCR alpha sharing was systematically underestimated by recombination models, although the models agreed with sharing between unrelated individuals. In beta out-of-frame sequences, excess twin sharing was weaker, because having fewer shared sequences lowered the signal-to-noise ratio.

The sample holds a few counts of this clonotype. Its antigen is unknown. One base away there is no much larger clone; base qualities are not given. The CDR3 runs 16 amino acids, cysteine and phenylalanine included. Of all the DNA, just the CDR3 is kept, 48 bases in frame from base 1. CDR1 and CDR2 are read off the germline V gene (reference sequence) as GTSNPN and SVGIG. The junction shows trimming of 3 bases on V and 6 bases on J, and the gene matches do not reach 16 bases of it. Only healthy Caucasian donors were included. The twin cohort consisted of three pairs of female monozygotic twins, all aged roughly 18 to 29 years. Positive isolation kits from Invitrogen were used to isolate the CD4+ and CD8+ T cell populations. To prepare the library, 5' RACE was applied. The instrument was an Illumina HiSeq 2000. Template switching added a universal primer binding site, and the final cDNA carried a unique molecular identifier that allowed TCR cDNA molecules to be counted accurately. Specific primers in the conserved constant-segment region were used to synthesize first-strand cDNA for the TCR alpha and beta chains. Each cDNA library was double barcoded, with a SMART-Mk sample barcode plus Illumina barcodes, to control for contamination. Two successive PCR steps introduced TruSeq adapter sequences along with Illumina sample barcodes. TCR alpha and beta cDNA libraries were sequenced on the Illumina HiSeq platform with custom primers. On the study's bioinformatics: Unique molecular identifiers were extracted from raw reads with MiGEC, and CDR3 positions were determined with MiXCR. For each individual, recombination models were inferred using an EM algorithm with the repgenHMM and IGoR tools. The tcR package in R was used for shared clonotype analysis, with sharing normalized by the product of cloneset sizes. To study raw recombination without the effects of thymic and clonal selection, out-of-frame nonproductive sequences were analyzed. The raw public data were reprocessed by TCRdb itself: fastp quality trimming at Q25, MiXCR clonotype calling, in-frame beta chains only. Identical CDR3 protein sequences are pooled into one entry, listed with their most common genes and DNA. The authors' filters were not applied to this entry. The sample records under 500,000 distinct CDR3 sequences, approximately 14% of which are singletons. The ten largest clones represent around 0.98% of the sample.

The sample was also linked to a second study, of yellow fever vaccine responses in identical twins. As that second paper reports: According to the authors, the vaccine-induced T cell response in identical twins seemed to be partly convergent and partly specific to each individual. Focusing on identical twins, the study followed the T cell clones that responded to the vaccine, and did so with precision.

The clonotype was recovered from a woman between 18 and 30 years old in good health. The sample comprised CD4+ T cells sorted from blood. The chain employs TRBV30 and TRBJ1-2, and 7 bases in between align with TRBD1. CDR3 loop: CAWSFNDRAPLDGYTF. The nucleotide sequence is TGTGCCTGGAGCTTCAACGACAGGGCGCCCCTGGATGGCTACACCTTC.